This T cell receptor beta chain is from a study of blood T cell repertoires in COVID-19. Looking at the study overall: Acute-phase and convalescent COVID-19 samples originated in the United States, Italy and Spain. In each case, the material was cDNA or gDNA derived from T cells, B-cell-depleted T cells, or PBMCs.

This clone was recorded only once. Its ends do not fully match the called genes, so a read error is possible. TCRdb keeps only in-frame clones here, not all; method: immunoSEQ multiplex PCR. The sample consists of some 200,000 clones, about 85% of them appearing once. This CDR3 comprises 16 residues. Germline CDR1 is SGHTS and CDR2 is YDEGEE. The V and J genes are TRBV5-8 and TRBJ2-1, with 8 bases lining up with TRBD1. The receptor was isolated from a woman between 18 and 29 years old who had recovered from COVID-19. Specimen: peripheral blood. The CDR3 DNA reads as TGTGCCAGCAGCCCTCGGTCGACAGGGGCCTTTAGTGGGGCTCTCTTC. This gives the protein CASSPRSTGAFSGALF.